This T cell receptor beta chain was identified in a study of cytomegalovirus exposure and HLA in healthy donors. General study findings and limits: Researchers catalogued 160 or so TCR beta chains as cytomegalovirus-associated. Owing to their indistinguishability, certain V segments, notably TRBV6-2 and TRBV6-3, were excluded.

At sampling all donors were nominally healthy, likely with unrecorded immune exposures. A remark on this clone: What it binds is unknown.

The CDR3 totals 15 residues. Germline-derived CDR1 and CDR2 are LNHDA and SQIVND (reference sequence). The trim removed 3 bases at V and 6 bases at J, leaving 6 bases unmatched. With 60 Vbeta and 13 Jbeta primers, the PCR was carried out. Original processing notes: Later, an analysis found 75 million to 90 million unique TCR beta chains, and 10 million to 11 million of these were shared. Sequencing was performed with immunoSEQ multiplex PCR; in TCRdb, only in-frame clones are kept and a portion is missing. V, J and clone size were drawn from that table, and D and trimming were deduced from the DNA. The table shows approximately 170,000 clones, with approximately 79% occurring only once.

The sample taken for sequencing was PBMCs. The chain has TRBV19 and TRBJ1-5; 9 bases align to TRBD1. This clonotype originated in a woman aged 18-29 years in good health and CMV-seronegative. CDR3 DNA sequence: TGTGCCAGTAGTATGTGGGACAGGGTGCGTCAGCCCCAGCATTTT. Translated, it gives CASSMWDRVRQPQHF.